This paragraph covers one T cell receptor (beta chain) sequence. The source of the sample is a study of blood T cell repertoires in COVID-19. Looking at the study overall: The study drew acute and convalescent COVID-19 samples from the United States, Italy and Spain.

Data came from immunoSEQ multiplex PCR; TCRdb stores just in-frame clones and leaves some out. The sample records 85,000 to 100,000 clones, about 81% being singletons. Trimming cost V 10 bases and J 5 bases; bases outside gene matches: 11. The CDR3 extends over 14 amino acids. Germline CDR1 reads ENHRY; CDR2 reads SYGVKD. The chain combines TRBV10-3 with TRBJ1-1; TRBD1 agrees at 9 bases. Sequencing used peripheral blood. This TCR was recovered from an older woman with acute or convalescent COVID-19. CDR3 residues: CASKQGALRTEAFF. In nucleotides, the CDR3 is TGTGCCAGCAAACAGGGGGCTCTGAGGACTGAAGCTTTCTTT.